The clone carrying this T cell receptor (beta chain) has only a few counts. Its antigen is undetermined. The source of the sample is a study of beta chain features in type 1 diabetes. In the study overall: Patients did not differ from healthy donors in age, gender or cell yield.

The V gene end was trimmed by 6 bases and the J gene end by 0 bases; junction bases not matched to a gene: 5. Germline V gives CDR1 SGHTA, CDR2 FQGNSA. The CDR3 has 16 residues. Since all of the isolated RNA was reverse transcribed, expressed TCRB transcripts were what got sequenced. Naive, central memory and regulatory T cell samples produced a mean of about 4 million reads. Libraries were prepared by immunoSEQ multiplex PCR; TCRdb keeps only in-frame clonotypes and omits some of them. The sample carries 500,000 to 800,000 clones, roughly an eighth recorded once. Once sorted, every population was more than 95% pure. Notes on the study in general: In every one of the four CD4+ subsets, TCRB CDR3s were moderately but significantly shorter in Type 1 diabetes patients. Sampled from patients, naive, central memory and Treg TCRB repertoires appeared more similar than those sampled from healthy donors.

V and J are TRBV7-2 and TRBJ2-5; TRBD2 matches 12 bases. Sequencing was carried out using naive CD4+ T cells from blood. This receptor was identified in a man in his thirties or forties with type 1 diabetes. Here the CDR3 reads CASRGGLAGNQETQYF. The CDR3 nucleotides read TGTGCCAGCAGGGGCGGACTAGCGGGGAACCAAGAGACCCAGTACTTC.